These 32 T cell receptor beta chains were all obtained from the same sample, sequenced in a study of blood T cell repertoires in COVID-19. TCRdb keeps only in-frame clones here, not all; method: immunoSEQ multiplex PCR. Counted here are under 110,000 clones, roughly nine tenths occurring once; the ten biggest clones make up 15% to 20%. The specimen was peripheral blood. These receptors all come from a man aged 45 to 65 with acute or convalescent COVID-19.

The chain has TRBV5-1 and TRBJ1-2, with D possibly matching TRBD1 (5 bases). The CDR3 contains 15 residues. Germline V gene sequence: CDR1 SGHRS, CDR2 YFSETQ. V lost 0 bases, J lost 2 bases, and 11 bases lay in between. The CDR3 sequence is CASSLAGSQNYGYTF. The CDR3 DNA is TGCGCCAGCAGCTTGGCAGGGTCCCAGAACTATGGCTACACCTTC.

The chain links TRBV4-3 to TRBJ1-3; D is ambiguous. This CDR3 has 17 amino acids. Looked up from germline, CDR1 is LGHNA and CDR2 is YSLEER. The ends were cut back, 0 bases at V and 4 bases at J, with 16 bases in the middle. The DNA of the CDR3 is TGCGCCAGCAGCCAAGACGCTCGGCAGGCTGGGGGAAACACCATATATTTT. Its protein is CASSQDARQAGGNTIYF.

The CDR3 here is CASSFLEGTTYEQYF. DNA of the CDR3: TGTGCCAGCAGCTTCCTTGAGGGGACAACCTACGAGCAGTACTTC. V is TRBV7-9 and J is TRBJ2-7, with D possibly TRBD1 on 6 matching bases. V lost 3 bases and J lost 2, with 14 bases in between. This CDR3 spans 15 amino acids. Germline V CDR1 and CDR2: SEHNR, FQNEAQ (reference sequence).

This clone was observed a single time. The chain couples TRBV19 to TRBJ1-3, with 7 bases identical to TRBD1. This CDR3 comprises 15 residues. The germline gives CDR1 LNHDA, CDR2 SQIVND (reference sequence). V shed 5 bases, J shed 0 bases, and the junction held 4 bases outside the gene matches. The CDR3 DNA sequence: TGTGCCAGTAGTGGAGACAGGGACTCTGGAAACACCATATATTTT. Amino acids: CASSGDRDSGNTIYF.

This rearrangement joins TRBV4-3 to TRBJ2-1; D unresolved. The CDR3 consists of 16 residues. V was cut by 3 bases and J by 4 bases, with 16 bases left in between. CDR1 LGHNA and CDR2 YSLEER come from the germline V gene. The CDR3 DNA reads TGCGCCAGCAGCCATGTTGAAGCTTTCAGGTACAATGAGCAGTTCTTC. As protein: CASSHVEAFRYNEQFF.

This sequence joins TRBV5-4 and TRBJ1-6; D possibly corresponds to TRBD1 (5 bases). The V end lost 0 bases, the J end lost 6 bases, and 10 bases lay between the germline ends. Per the germline V gene, CDR1 is SGHNT and CDR2 is YYREEE (reference sequence). The CDR3 is 15 amino acids. CDR3 nucleotide sequence: TGTGCCAGCAGCTTGGGGCAGGGAGGTAATTCACCCCTCCACTTT. It encodes CASSLGQGGNSPLHF.

This clone was counted between two and nine times. The chain links TRBV19 to TRBJ1-5, with 8 nucleotides matching TRBD1. The trim removed 4 bases at V and 3 bases at J, leaving 8 bases unmatched. CDR1 LNHDA and CDR2 SQIVND come from the germline V gene (reference sequence). CDR3 length: 16 amino acids. CDR3 amino acids: CASSTSRDRYNQPQHF. The CDR3 DNA reads TGTGCCAGTAGTACCTCCCGGGACAGGTACAATCAGCCCCAGCATTTT.

V and J are TRBV30 and TRBJ1-3, with 8 positions matching TRBD1. The V segment lost 7 bases and the J segment 4 bases; nucleotides outside the gene matches: 3. The CDR3 has 12 amino acids. The germline gives CDR1 GTSNPN, CDR2 SVGIG (reference sequence). CDR3 protein: CAFGQGGNTIYF. CDR3 nucleotide sequence: TGTGCCTTCGGACAGGGAGGAAACACCATATATTTT.

The chain employs TRBV5-6 and TRBJ2-6; D gene uncertain. Germline CDR1 is SGHDT and CDR2 is YYEEEE. Between the trimmed V and J ends, which lost 0 bases and 4 bases, there was a span of 17 bases. This CDR3 spans 18 amino acids. CDR3 region: CASSLARQVMSGANVLTF. CDR3 nucleotides: TGTGCCAGCAGCTTGGCTCGGCAGGTAATGAGCGGGGCCAACGTCCTGACTTTC.

The chain is built from TRBV21-1 and TRBJ1-5; TRBD1, the D gene given by the table, was not confirmed from the DNA. TRBV21-1 is flagged as a pseudogene. CDR3 length: 15 amino acids. The DNA for the CDR3 is TGTGCCAGCAGCATAAAAAGACAGGGCAATCAGCCCCAGCATTTT. Its protein is CASSIKRQGNQPQHF.

This clone was counted only a few times. This chain links TRBV5-4 with TRBJ1-4; D perhaps matches TRBD1 (5 bases). This CDR3 is built from 15 residues. V gave up 4 bases and J gave up 5 bases, with 15 bases separating them. CDR1 is SGHNT, CDR2 YYREEE, per germline (reference sequence). In nucleotides, the CDR3 is TGTGCCAGCAGCCCAGGACAAGTAAAGAATGAAAAACTGTTTTTT. This encodes CASSPGQVKNEKLFF.

This rearrangement joins TRBV19 to TRBJ1-1; 9 nucleotides match TRBD1. The germline V gene encodes CDR1 LNHDA and CDR2 SQIVND (reference sequence). V was pared by 6 bases and J by 4 bases, with 3 bases of the junction left unmatched. CDR3 length: 13 amino acids. The CDR3 DNA reads as TGTGCCAGTAGACAGGGGGCGTTCACTGAAGCTTTCTTT. Amino acids: CASRQGAFTEAFF.

The J gene is TRBJ1-5, the V gene TRBV4-2; TRBD1 matches at 7 bases. Germline CDR1 reads LGHNA; CDR2 reads YNFKEQ. The length of the CDR3 is 12 residues. Trimming removed 10 bases from V and 6 bases from J; junction bases left unmatched: 6. The CDR3 is CATSTGSQPQHF. Written as DNA, the CDR3 is TGTGCCACCTCGACAGGGAGTCAGCCCCAGCATTTT.

The chain employs TRBV9 and TRBJ1-1; 7 bases match TRBD1. Germline values: CDR1 SGDLS, CDR2 YYNGEE. The CDR3 length is 16 residues. Trimming took 3 bases from V and 0 from J; bases not matched to a gene: 8. This chain's CDR3 is CASSAKVGTVNTEAFF. DNA of the CDR3: TGTGCCAGCAGCGCCAAGGTGGGGACAGTGAACACTGAAGCTTTCTTT.

The chain links TRBV15 to TRBJ1-1, with TRBD1 matching over 9 bases. The V segment lost 1 base and the J segment 5 bases; nucleotides outside the gene matches: 5. The CDR3 sequence is 15 residues long. Germline assignment: CDR1 LNHNV and CDR2 YYDKDF (reference sequence). DNA of the CDR3: TGTGCCACCAGCAGAGGACAGGGGGAAGATACTGAAGCTTTCTTT. It encodes CATSRGQGEDTEAFF.

The CDR3 nucleotides are TGTGCCAGCAGTTATTCCATGGAGTACAGGGAGACCGGGGAGCTGTTTTTT. Its protein is CASSYSMEYRETGELFF. The chain employs TRBV6-2 or TRBV6-3 and TRBJ2-2; D possibly corresponds to TRBD1 (6 bases). The CDR3 sequence is 17 residues long. Germline CDR1 reads MNHEY; CDR2 reads SVGEGT. The V and J ends lost 3 bases and 5 bases respectively, with 19 bases between them.

The chain recombines TRBV28 with TRBJ1-1; D gene ambiguous. Germline CDR1 is MDHEN and CDR2 is SYDVKM. The V end lost 7 bases, the J end lost 2 bases, and 14 bases lay between the germline ends. CDR3 length: 14 amino acids. In DNA, the CDR3 is TGTGCCAGCACCAAAAGGGAGGCTAACACTGAAGCTTTCTTT. It translates to CASTKREANTEAFF.

V is TRBV18 and J is TRBJ2-2; 9 bases line up with TRBD1. This CDR3 has 17 residues. V shed 3 bases and J 8 bases; nucleotides not matched to a gene: 13. Germline assignment: CDR1 KGHSH and CDR2 LQKENI. The CDR3 region has the DNA TGTGCCAGCTCACCCGGACAGGGGCAAATTATACGAGGGGAGCTGTTTTTT. Its protein product is CASSPGQGQIIRGELFF.

This clone was counted once. The chain couples TRBV5-4 to TRBJ1-6; no definite D call. V was cut by 4 bases and J by 2 bases, with 10 bases left in between. This CDR3 contains 15 residues. The germline V gene encodes CDR1 SGHNT and CDR2 YYREEE (reference sequence). The CDR3 DNA reads as TGTGCCAGCAGCCACGGGGTCACCTATAATTCACCCCTCCACTTT. The encoded protein is CASSHGVTYNSPLHF.

The chain is built from TRBV5-1 and TRBJ1-1; the match to TRBD1 covers 7 bases. The CDR3 totals 13 residues. The junction had 2 bases not matched to a gene; V was cut back by 0 bases and J by 6 bases. Germline V lookup: CDR1 SGHRS, CDR2 YFSETQ. CDR3 sequence: CASSLGQGAEAFF. The CDR3 DNA reads as TGCGCCAGCAGCTTGGGGCAGGGGGCTGAAGCTTTCTTT.

The CDR3 region has the DNA TGTGCCAGCAGCACCCAGACAGGTATCTACGAGCAGTACTTC. Its translation is CASSTQTGIYEQYF. J is TRBJ2-7 and V is TRBV5-4; weak D call: TRBD1 (6 bases). Trimming stripped 4 bases from V and 3 bases from J, with 14 bases between. Per the germline V gene, CDR1 is SGHNT and CDR2 is YYREEE (reference sequence). This CDR3 has 14 amino acids.

The chain joins TRBV19 to TRBJ1-1, with TRBD1 matching over 8 bases. The ends lost 5 bases at V and 1 base at J; junction bases unmatched: 3. The CDR3 consists of 14 residues. CDR1 is LNHDA and CDR2 is SQIVND in the germline V gene (reference sequence). Here the CDR3 reads CASSYGTGNTEAFF. The DNA of the CDR3 is TGTGCCAGTAGTTATGGGACAGGGAACACTGAAGCTTTCTTT. Full variable domain (remainder filled in from reference TRBV19 and TRBJ1-1): DGGITQSPKYLFRKEGQNVTLSCEQNLNHDAMYWYRQDPGQGLRLIYYSQIVNDFQKGDIAEGYSVSREKKESFPLTVTSAQKNPTAFYLCASSYGTGNTEAFFGQGTRLTVV.

V is TRBV28 and J is TRBJ1-2; TRBD1 matches 9 bases. The CDR3 is 13 residues long. V shed 6 bases and J 8 bases; nucleotides not matched to a gene: 7. Germline CDR1 MDHEN, CDR2 SYDVKM. CDR3 region: CASSRDRVQGYTF. CDR3 bases: TGTGCCAGCAGCCGGGACAGGGTTCAAGGCTACACCTTC.

The chain couples TRBV9 to TRBJ1-3; D might be TRBD1 (5 bases). Deletions cut 2 bases from V and 5 bases from J, with 14 bases between. CDR1 is SGDLS and CDR2 is YYNGEE in the germline V gene. The CDR3 runs to 15 residues. The CDR3 protein is CASSVVDSERNTIYF. The CDR3 bases are TGTGCCAGCAGCGTTGTCGACAGCGAAAGAAACACCATATATTTT.

The chain uses TRBV15 and TRBJ1-6; no clear D. V lost 1 base, J lost 10 bases, and 11 bases lay in between. The CDR3 runs 14 residues. Germline CDR1 reads LNHNV; CDR2 reads YYDKDF (reference sequence). The CDR3 coding sequence is TGTGCCACCAGCAGAGGAGGTGGAACATCACCCCTCCACTTT. It yields the protein CATSRGGGTSPLHF.

The chain has TRBV7-2 and TRBJ1-5; D ambiguous. CDR1 SGHTA and CDR2 FQGNSA come from the germline V gene. Trimming shortened V by 5 bases and J by 0 bases, and 11 bases separated the two germline ends. The CDR3 loop spans 15 amino acids. The CDR3 region is CASSLRHLSNQPQHF. CDR3 sequence (DNA): TGTGCCAGCAGCCTTCGACACCTTAGCAATCAGCCCCAGCATTTT. The whole variable domain, filled in from reference TRBV7-2 and TRBJ1-5, reads GAGVSQSPSNKVTEKGKDVELRCDPISGHTALYWYRQSLGQGLEFLIYFQGNSAPDKSGLPSDRFSAERTGGSVSTLTIQRTQQEDSAVYLCASSLRHLSNQPQHFGDGTRLSIL.

The chain combines TRBV5-5 with TRBJ2-6, with a possible D match to TRBD1 (5 bases). The V gene's germline CDR1 is SGHKS and CDR2 YYEKEE (reference sequence). This CDR3 has 16 residues. V lost 6 bases to trimming and J lost 0 bases, with 13 bases between them. The DNA for the CDR3 is TGTGCCAGCACCTTAAGGGGCCCCTCTGGGGCCAACGTCCTGACTTTC. It is translated as CASTLRGPSGANVLTF.

The chain combines TRBV5-1 with TRBJ2-1; D is undetermined. The CDR3 loop spans 13 amino acids. Germline V lookup: CDR1 SGHRS, CDR2 YFSETQ. Trimming left V 0 bases short and J 5 bases short, with 6 bases between. The CDR3 region has the DNA TGCGCCAGCAGCTTGGATCAGAACAATGAGCAGTTCTTC. Translating it yields CASSLDQNNEQFF.

The gene calls are TRBV6-2 or TRBV6-3 and TRBJ2-7; 8 bases agree with TRBD1. Trimming took 2 bases from V and 2 from J; bases not matched to a gene: 2. This CDR3 has 14 amino acids. The germline CDR1 and CDR2 sequences are MNHEY and SVGEGT. CDR3: CASSYRTGTYEQYF. DNA of the CDR3: TGTGCCAGCAGTTACCGGACAGGGACCTACGAGCAGTACTTC.

V gene TRBV9 combines with J gene TRBJ1-6; TRBD1 matches 9 bases. The germline V gene has CDR1 SGDLS and CDR2 YYNGEE. The CDR3 is 15 residues long. The junction had 4 bases not matched to a gene; V was cut back by 3 bases and J by 6 bases. The CDR3 is CASSEGTGSNSPLHF. DNA for the CDR3: TGTGCCAGCAGCGAGGGGACAGGGAGTAATTCACCCCTCCACTTT.

As concerns this clone: This same CDR3 is encoded by further DNA sequences in the sample. The CDR3, as DNA: TGTGCCAGCTCACCAGGACAACAAGAGACCCAGTACTTC. Translation gives CASSPGQQETQYF. This chain connects TRBV18 to TRBJ2-5; D might be TRBD1 (5 bases). Trimming took off 2 bases at V and 2 bases at J, with 6 bases between the two ends. Per the germline V gene, CDR1 is KGHSH and CDR2 is LQKENI. The CDR3 runs to 13 residues.

The rearrangement joins TRBV5-6 to TRBJ1-2, with TRBD1 as a possible D gene (6 bases). The CDR3 runs 14 residues. The germline V and J ends were trimmed by 5 bases and 4 bases, with 15 bases remaining between them. Germline V lookup: CDR1 SGHDT, CDR2 YYEEEE. The CDR3 region is CASRDSGQSYGYTF. Here the CDR3 DNA reads TGTGCCAGCAGGGACTCCGGACAGAGCTATGGCTACACCTTC.